This record concerns one T cell receptor (beta chain) sequence. Its antigen is not identified. CDR1 MNHEY and CDR2 SMNVEV come from the germline V gene (reference sequence). This CDR3 has 16 residues. V was trimmed by 2 bases and J by 7 bases, leaving 17 bases between them. The data stem from a study of graft-versus-host responses after intestinal transplantation. Turning to the study itself: Transplants were multivisceral, liver-intestinal, or isolated intestinal. The recipients all started with anti-thymocyte globulin induction and then took tacrolimus and steroids for 2 to 4 years.

Libraries were prepared by immunoSEQ multiplex PCR; TCRdb keeps only in-frame clonotypes and omits some of them. Of 90,000 to 95,000 clones in the sample, 91% are singletons; the top ten hold over 0.4%. The study's findings and limits: Peak levels of circulating GvH clones tracked with early post-transplant HvG declines.

The TCR was taken from a human donor who received an intestinal transplant. Specimen: unstimulated CD8+ T cells sorted from spleen or lymph node cells, collected before intestinal transplant. The chain employs TRBV27 and TRBJ2-2; a weak D match, TRBD1 (7 bases). CDR3 nucleotides: TGTGCCAGCAGTTTACCCATAGCAGGGGGAGGCGGGGAGCTGTTTTTT. This gives the protein CASSLPIAGGGGELFF.